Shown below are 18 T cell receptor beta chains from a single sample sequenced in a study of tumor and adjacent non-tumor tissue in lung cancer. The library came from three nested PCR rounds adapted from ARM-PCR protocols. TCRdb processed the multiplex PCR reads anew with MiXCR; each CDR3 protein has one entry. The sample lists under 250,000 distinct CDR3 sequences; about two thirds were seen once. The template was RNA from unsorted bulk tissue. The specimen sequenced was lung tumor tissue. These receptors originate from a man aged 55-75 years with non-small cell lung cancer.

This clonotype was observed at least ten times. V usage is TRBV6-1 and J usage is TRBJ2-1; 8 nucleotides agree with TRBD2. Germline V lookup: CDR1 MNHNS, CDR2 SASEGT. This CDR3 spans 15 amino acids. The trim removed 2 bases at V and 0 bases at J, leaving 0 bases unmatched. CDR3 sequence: CASSELAGSYNEQFF. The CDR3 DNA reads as TGTGCCAGCAGTGAACTAGCGGGCTCCTACAATGAGCAGTTCTTC.

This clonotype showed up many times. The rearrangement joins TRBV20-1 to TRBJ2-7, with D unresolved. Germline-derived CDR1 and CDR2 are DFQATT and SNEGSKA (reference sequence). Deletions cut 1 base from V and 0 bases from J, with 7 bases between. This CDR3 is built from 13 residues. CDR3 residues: CSARAAVSYEQYF. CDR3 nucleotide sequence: TGCAGTGCTAGAGCGGCTGTCTCCTACGAGCAGTACTTC.

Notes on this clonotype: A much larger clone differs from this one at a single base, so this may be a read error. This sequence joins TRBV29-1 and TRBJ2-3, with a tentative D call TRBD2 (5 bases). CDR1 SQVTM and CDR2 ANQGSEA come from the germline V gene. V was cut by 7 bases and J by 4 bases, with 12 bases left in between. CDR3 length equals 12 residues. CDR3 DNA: TGCAGCGCTGCGGGCCACGCAGATACGCAGTATTTT. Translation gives CSAAGHADTQYF.

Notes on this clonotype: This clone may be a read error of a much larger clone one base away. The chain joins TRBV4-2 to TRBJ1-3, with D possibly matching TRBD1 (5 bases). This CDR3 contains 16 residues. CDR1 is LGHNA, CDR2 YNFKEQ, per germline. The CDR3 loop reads CASSLGPRQEGNTTYF. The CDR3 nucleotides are TGTGCCAGCAGCCTGGGACCGCGGCAAGAGGGAAACACCACATATTTT.

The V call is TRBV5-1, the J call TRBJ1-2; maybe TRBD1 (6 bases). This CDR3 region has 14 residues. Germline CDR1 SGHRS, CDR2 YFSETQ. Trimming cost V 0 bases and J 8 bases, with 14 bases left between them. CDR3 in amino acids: CASSLEGGPKGYTF. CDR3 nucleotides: TGCGCCAGCAGCTTGGAGGGGGGCCCGAAAGGCTACACCTTC. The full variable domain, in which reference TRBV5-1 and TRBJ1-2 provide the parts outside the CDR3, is KAGVTQTPRYLIKTRGQQVTLSCSPISGHRSVSWYQQTPGQGLQFLFEYFSETQRNKGNFPGRFSGRQFSNSRSEMNVSTLELGDSALYLCASSLEGGPKGYTFGSGTRLTVV.

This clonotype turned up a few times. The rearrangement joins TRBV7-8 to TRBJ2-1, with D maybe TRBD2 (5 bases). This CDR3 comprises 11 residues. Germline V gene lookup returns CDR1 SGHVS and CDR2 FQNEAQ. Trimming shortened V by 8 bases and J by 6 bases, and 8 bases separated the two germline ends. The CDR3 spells CASRDTNEQFF. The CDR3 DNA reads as TGTGCCAGCCGGGATACCAATGAGCAGTTCTTC.

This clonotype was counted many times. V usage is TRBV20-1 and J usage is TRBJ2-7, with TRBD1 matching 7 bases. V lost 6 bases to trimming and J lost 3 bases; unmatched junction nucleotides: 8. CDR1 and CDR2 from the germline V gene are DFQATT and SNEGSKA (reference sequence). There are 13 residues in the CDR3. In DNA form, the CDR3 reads TGCAGTGCAGGGGACAGTGAAGACTACGAGCAGTACTTC. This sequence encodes CSAGDSEDYEQYF.

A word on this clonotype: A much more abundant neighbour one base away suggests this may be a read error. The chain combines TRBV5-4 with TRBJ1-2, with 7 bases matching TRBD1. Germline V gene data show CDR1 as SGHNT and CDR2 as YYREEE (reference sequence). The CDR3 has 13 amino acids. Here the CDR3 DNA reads TGTGCCAGCGGCTTGACAGGGTTCTATGGCTACACCTTC. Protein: CASGLTGFYGYTF.

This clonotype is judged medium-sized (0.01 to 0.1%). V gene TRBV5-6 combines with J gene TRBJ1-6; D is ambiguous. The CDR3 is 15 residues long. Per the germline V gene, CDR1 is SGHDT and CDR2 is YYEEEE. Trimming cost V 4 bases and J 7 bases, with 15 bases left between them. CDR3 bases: TGTGCCAGCAGCGAATGGTCAGCCAAAAATTCACCCCTCCACTTT. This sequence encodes CASSEWSAKNSPLHF.

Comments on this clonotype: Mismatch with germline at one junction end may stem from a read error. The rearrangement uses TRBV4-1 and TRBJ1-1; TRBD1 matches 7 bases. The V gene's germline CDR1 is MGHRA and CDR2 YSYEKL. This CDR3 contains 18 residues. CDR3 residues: CASSHPRGEGEKNSEAFF. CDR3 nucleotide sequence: TGCGCCAGCAGCCATCCCAGGGGGGAGGGAGAAAAGAACAGTGAAGCTTTCTTC.

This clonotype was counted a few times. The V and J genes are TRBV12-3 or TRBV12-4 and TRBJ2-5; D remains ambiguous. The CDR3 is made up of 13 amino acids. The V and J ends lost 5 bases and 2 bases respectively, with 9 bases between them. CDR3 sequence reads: CASSPQIQETQYF. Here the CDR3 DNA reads TGTGCCAGCAGTCCCCAGATTCAAGAGACCCAGTACTTC.

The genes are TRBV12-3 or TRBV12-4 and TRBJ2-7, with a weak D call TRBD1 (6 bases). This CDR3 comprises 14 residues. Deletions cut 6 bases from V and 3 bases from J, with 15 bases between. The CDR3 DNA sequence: TGTGCCAGCAGCCCCCCGGGACATCTCTACGAGCAGTACTTC. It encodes CASSPPGHLYEQYF.

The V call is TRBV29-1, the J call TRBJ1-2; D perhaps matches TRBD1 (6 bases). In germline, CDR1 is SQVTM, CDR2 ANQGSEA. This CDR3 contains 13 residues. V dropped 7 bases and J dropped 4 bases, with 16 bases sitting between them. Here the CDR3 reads CSAARTVGYGYTF. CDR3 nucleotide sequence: TGCAGCGCCGCTCGGACAGTGGGCTATGGCTACACCTTC.

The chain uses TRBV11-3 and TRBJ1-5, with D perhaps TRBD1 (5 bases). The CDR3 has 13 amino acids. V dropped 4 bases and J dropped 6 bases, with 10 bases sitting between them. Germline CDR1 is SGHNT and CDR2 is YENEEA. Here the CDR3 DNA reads TGTGCCAGCAGCTGGGGGAGGATTCAGCCCCAGCATTTT. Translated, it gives CASSWGRIQPQHF.

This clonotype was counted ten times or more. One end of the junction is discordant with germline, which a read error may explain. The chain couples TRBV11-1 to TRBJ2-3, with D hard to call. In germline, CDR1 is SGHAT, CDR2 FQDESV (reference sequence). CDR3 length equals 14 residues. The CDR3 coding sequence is TGTGCCGGCAGCTCCCGACTGAGCACAGATACGCAGTATTTT. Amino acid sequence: CAGSSRLSTDTQYF.

The CDR3 DNA reads TGTGCCAGCAGTGCCTCCTCTGGAAACACCATATATTTT. Amino acids: CASSASSGNTIYF. This sequence joins TRBV12-3 or TRBV12-4 and TRBJ1-3; D is ambiguous. This CDR3 spans 13 amino acids. The V end was cut by 5 bases, the J end by 0 bases, with 5 bases between.

The CDR3: CSVLGLVGLVSTGELFF. The CDR3, as DNA: TGCAGTGTCTTGGGACTAGTGGGATTGGTGAGCACCGGGGAGCTGTTTTTT. V is TRBV20-1 and J is TRBJ2-2; 8 positions agree with TRBD2. CDR3 length: 17 amino acids. Looked up from germline, CDR1 is DFQATT and CDR2 is SNEGSKA (reference sequence). J was trimmed by 4 bases and V by 7 bases; bases with no gene match: 17.

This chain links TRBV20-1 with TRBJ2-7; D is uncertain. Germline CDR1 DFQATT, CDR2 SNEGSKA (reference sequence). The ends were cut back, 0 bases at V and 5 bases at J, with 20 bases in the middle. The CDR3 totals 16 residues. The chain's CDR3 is CSARDIRLGRRDEQYF. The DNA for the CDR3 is TGCAGTGCTAGAGATATAAGGCTGGGCAGGCGCGACGAGCAGTACTTC.